This entry concerns a single T cell receptor beta chain. Its specificity is unknown. These data belong to a study of vaccination and CD4 T cells after COVID-19. Study background: Researchers treated cells with overlapping spike peptides taken from SARS-CoV-2, HCoV-NL63, HCoV-OC43 and HCoV-229E. The study's findings and limits: Median SARS-CoV-2-reactive clonotype numbers rose nonsignificantly, roughly 21 to 38.

Regarding treatment: approximately 11-day PBMC culture with coronavirus spike peptide pools or control peptides (ViraFEST assay). ViraFEST stimulated the growth of antigen-specific T cells using peptide pools and subsequently profiled their TCRs by sequencing. An Oncomine TCR Beta short-read assay was used to sequence the DNA from cultured CD4+ T cells. Genomic DNA was taken out of cultured CD4+ T cells by extraction. TCRdb called the PCR reads again in MiXCR, with one record for every CDR3 protein. The table lists under 25,000 distinct CDR3 sequences, around 55% of them singletons. This receptor was taken from a human donor who had recovered from COVID-19. The sequenced sample consisted of CD4+ T cells from blood, cultured in vitro.

CDR3 nucleotides: TGTGCCAGCAGTGAAGCGCTCAGGATGAAAGGCTACACCTTC. This translates into CASSEALRMKGYTF. The chain employs TRBV2 and TRBJ1-2; the D is unclear. The CDR3 runs to 14 residues. CDR1 SNHLY and CDR2 FYNNEI come from the germline V gene. V was trimmed by 0 bases and J by 8 bases, leaving 13 bases between them.